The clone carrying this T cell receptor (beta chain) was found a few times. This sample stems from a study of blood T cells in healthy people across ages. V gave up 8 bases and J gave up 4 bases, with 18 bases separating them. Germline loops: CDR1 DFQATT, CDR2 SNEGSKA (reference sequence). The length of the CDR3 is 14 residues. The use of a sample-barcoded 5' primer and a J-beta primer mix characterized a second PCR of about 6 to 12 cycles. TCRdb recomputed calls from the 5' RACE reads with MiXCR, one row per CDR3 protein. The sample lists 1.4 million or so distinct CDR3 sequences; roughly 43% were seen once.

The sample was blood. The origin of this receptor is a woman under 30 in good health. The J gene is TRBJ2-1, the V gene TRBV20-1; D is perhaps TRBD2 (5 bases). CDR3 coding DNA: TGCAGTACATTCCGAACATCGGGGTACAATGAGCAGTTCTTC. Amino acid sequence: CSTFRTSGYNEQFF.